These 2 T cell receptor beta chains came from one sample sequenced in a study of technical replicates of blood from a handful of donors. Sequenced by immunoSEQ multiplex PCR; TCRdb stores in-frame clones only, minus some. Among 65,000 to 85,000 clones listed, 94% were seen once. Material for sequencing was T cells isolated from PBMCs. The source of these receptors is a human donor in good health.

The gene calls are TRBV7-9 and TRBJ2-7; D may be TRBD1 (7 bases). The CDR3 consists of 11 residues. With 11 bases removed from V and 5 bases from J, the gap between germline ends came to 13 bases. Looked up from germline, CDR1 is SEHNR and CDR2 is FQNEAQ (reference sequence). The CDR3 DNA reads TGTGCCGGCCAGGGGGGACACGAGCAGTACTTC. Its protein is CAGQGGHEQYF.

The chain combines TRBV18 with TRBJ2-7; possible D gene TRBD1, 5 bases. This CDR3 spans 15 amino acids. Trimming cost V 2 bases and J 0 bases, with 11 bases left between them. Germline V gives CDR1 KGHSH, CDR2 LQKENI. The CDR3 DNA sequence: TGTGCCAGCTCACCAAGGGGCACAGACTCCTACGAGCAGTACTTC. Protein: CASSPRGTDSYEQYF.